The 10 T cell receptor beta chains below come from one sample, sequenced in a study of regulatory T cells in long-lasting Graves disease. Time point denoted: newly diagnosed GD, antithyroid drugs for less than 3 months. Researchers made the TCR library from RNA that was extracted from PBMCs. The TCR beta library used iRepertoire HTBI primers with Arm-PCR amplification of CDR3. TCRdb processed the multiplex PCR reads anew with MiXCR; each CDR3 protein has one entry. This table has under 500,000 distinct CDR3 sequences, about 16% appearing once. The same specimen was also included in a second study, on T cells in Graves' hyperthyroidism and ophthalmopathy.

The sample in question was peripheral blood mononuclear cells (PBMCs), obtained at new diagnosis, from a patient treated with antithyroid drugs. The receptors derive from a woman aged 25 to 39 with Graves disease.

The V call is TRBV20-1, the J call TRBJ2-7, with no clear D. The CDR3 has 13 residues. V gave up 1 base and J gave up 1 base, with 8 bases separating them. Germline V gives CDR1 DFQATT, CDR2 SNEGSKA (reference sequence). CDR3 sequence: CSARAHPSYEQYF. The CDR3 DNA is TGCAGTGCTAGAGCCCACCCGTCCTACGAGCAGTACTTC.

This clonotype was counted ten times or more. This rearrangement joins TRBV20-1 to TRBJ2-1, with 8 nucleotides matching TRBD1. The junction had 8 bases not matched to a gene; V was cut back by 6 bases and J by 7 bases. Germline CDR1 DFQATT, CDR2 SNEGSKA (reference sequence). The CDR3 has 13 amino acids. The CDR3 coding sequence is TGCAGTGCGAGATGGGACAGGTTTAATGAGCAGTTCTTC. It codes for CSARWDRFNEQFF.

This clonotype was recorded many times. The chain links TRBV7-6 to TRBJ2-5; perhaps TRBD2 as D (6 bases). Trimming shortened V by 1 base and J by 5 bases, and 17 bases separated the two germline ends. Germline values: CDR1 SGHVS, CDR2 FNYEAQ. CDR3 length equals 16 residues. CDR3 loop: CASSLDLTRAEETQYF. CDR3 nucleotide sequence: TGTGCCAGCAGCTTAGATCTGACTAGAGCGGAGGAGACCCAGTACTTC.

This clonotype appeared a few times. The CDR3 reads CAISGTTSGRAETQYF. CDR3 sequence (DNA): TGTGCCATCAGTGGTACAACTAGCGGGAGGGCTGAGACCCAGTACTTC. The genes are TRBV10-3 and TRBJ2-5; 13 bases align to TRBD2. Germline V gene lookup returns CDR1 ENHRY and CDR2 SYGVKD. There are 16 residues in the CDR3. The ends lost 4 bases at V and 5 bases at J; junction bases unmatched: 7.

This clonotype was observed at least ten times. This sequence joins TRBV27 and TRBJ2-7; TRBD1 or TRBD2 may be the D gene (5 bases each). There are 16 residues in the CDR3. Trimming removed 1 base at V and 2 bases at J, with 15 bases between. Germline V lookup: CDR1 MNHEY, CDR2 SMNVEV (reference sequence). CDR3 bases: TGTGCCAGCAGTTTATTCGGGGCAGCCCCCACCTACGAGCAGTACTTC. Amino acids: CASSLFGAAPTYEQYF.

Only a few counts were recorded for this clonotype. This sequence joins TRBV29-1 and TRBJ2-3; weak D call: TRBD2 (6 bases). CDR1 is SQVTM, CDR2 ANQGSEA, per germline. V lost 4 bases, J lost 0 bases, and 20 bases lay in between. The CDR3 covers 17 residues. CDR3 in DNA: TGCAGCGTTGCGGGATCTCCACTAGCAGTTAGCACAGATACGCAGTATTTT. Its protein product is CSVAGSPLAVSTDTQYF.

This clonotype has ten or more counts. The chain has TRBV27 and TRBJ1-2; no definite D call. CDR3 size: 15 residues. The V gene's germline CDR1 is MNHEY and CDR2 SMNVEV (reference sequence). The V and J ends lost 1 base and 5 bases respectively, with 14 bases between them. Written as DNA, the CDR3 is TGTGCCAGCAGTTTATTTCCAGGTCCCCTATATGGCTACACCTTC. Amino acids: CASSLFPGPLYGYTF.

This clonotype was observed many times. This sequence joins TRBV30 and TRBJ2-1, with D perhaps TRBD2 (6 bases). The CDR3 spans 15 residues. Germline CDR1 reads GTSNPN; CDR2 reads SVGIG (reference sequence). Deletions cut 3 bases from V and 0 bases from J, with 12 bases between. CDR3 nucleotide sequence: TGTGCCTGGAGCTCAGGGAGGAACTCCTACAATGAGCAGTTCTTC. Its protein is CAWSSGRNSYNEQFF.

The V gene is TRBV5-4, the J gene TRBJ1-2, with a possible D match to TRBD1 (5 bases). Germline V gene lookup returns CDR1 SGHNT and CDR2 YYREEE (reference sequence). V lost 0 bases, J lost 8 bases, and 14 bases lay in between. The CDR3 totals 14 residues. DNA of the CDR3: TGTGCCAGCAGCTTGGAGGCAGGGTTGGCGGGCTACACCTTC. It translates to CASSLEAGLAGYTF.

In this sample, this clonotype turned up many times. One junction end does not reproduce the germline sequence, and a read error may be involved. This chain connects TRBV11-2 to TRBJ1-1; D gene unclear. Germline loops: CDR1 SGHAT, CDR2 FQNNGV. This CDR3 has 14 residues. For the CDR3, the DNA is TGCGCCAGCAGCTTGCCCGACGGGAACACTGAAGCTTTCTTT. Amino acids: CASSLPDGNTEAFF.